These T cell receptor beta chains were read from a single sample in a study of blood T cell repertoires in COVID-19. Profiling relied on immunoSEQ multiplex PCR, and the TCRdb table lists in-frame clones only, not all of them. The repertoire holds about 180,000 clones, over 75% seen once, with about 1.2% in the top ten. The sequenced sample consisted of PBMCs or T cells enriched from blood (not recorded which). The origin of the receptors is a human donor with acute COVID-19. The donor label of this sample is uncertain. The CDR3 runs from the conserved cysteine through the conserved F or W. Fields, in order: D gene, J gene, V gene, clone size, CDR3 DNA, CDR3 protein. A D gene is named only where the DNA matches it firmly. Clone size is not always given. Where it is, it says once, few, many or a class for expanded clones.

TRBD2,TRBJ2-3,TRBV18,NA,TGTGCCAGCTCACCCCCACTCCCGGGACTAGCGAAGAGCACAGATACGCAGTATTTT,CASSPPLPGLAKSTDTQYF
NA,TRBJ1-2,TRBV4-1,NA,TGCGCCAGCAGCCAAGATAACAGGGTTTCGCATGGCTACACCTTC,CASSQDNRVSHGYTF
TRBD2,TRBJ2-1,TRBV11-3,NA,TGTGCCAGCAGCTTAGGGGGACTAGCGGGGAATGAGCAGTTCTTC,CASSLGGLAGNEQFF
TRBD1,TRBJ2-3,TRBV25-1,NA,TGTGCCAGCAGTGAATATGGACAGGGGGAGGTAGATACGCAGTATTTT,CASSEYGQGEVDTQYF
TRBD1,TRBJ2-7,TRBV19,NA,TGTGCCAGTAGCAATCGGACAGGGCGGTCATACGAGCAGTACTTC,CASSNRTGRSYEQYF
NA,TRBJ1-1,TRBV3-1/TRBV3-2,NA,TGTGCCAGCAGCCGGACCCAGGGACTGGGCACTGAAGCTTTCTTT,CASSRTQGLGTEAFF
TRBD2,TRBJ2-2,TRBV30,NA,TGTGCCTGGCGGGGGGACACCGGGGAGCTGTTTTTT,CAWRGDTGELFF
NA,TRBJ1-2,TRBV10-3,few,TGTGCCATCAGTGAGTCGGAAAGGGGGAAGTATGGCTACACCTTC,CAISESERGKYGYTF
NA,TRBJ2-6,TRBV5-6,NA,TGTGCCAGCAGCTTGGACAGATCGGGGACCAACGTCCTGACTTTC,CASSLDRSGTNVLTF
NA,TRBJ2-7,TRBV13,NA,TGTGCCAGCAGGCGGTGGGGGGATCCCTACGAGCAGTACTTC,CASRRWGDPYEQYF
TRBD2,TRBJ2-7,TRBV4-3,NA,TGCGCCAGCAGCCAAGGGGAGGGGAGATACGAGCAGTACTTC,CASSQGEGRYEQYF
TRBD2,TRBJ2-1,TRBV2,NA,TGTGCCAGCACAGGGACTAGCGTGGCTTCCTACAATGAGCAGTTCTTC,CASTGTSVASYNEQFF
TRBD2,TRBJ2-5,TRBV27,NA,TGTGCCAGCAGTTTGAAGCCGGGACTAGCGGGGCCGGAGACCCAGTACTTC,CASSLKPGLAGPETQYF
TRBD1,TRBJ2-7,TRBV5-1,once,TGCGCCAGCAGACCCGGGACAGGGGCCTACGAGCAGTACTTC,CASRPGTGAYEQYF
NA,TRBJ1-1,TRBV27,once,TGTGCCAGCAGTTTTCGAGCCGACACTGAAGCTTTCTTT,CASSFRADTEAFF